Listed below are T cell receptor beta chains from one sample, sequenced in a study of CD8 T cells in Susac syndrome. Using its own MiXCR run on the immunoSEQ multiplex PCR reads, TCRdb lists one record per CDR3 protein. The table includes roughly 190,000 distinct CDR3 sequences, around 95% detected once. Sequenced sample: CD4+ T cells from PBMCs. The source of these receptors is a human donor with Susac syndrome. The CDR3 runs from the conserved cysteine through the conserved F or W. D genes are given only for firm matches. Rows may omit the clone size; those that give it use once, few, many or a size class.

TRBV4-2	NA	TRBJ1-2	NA	CASSLSSFRGGVQGYTF	TGTGCCAGCAGCCTTTCATCATTTAGGGGCGGGGTACAAGGCTACACCTTC
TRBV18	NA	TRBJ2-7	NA	CASSQSQGASSYEQYF	TGTGCCAGCTCACAATCTCAAGGGGCCAGCTCCTACGAGCAGTACTTC
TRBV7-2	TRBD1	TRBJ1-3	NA	CASSPDRAGNTIYF	TGTGCCAGCAGCCCCGACAGGGCCGGAAACACCATATATTTT
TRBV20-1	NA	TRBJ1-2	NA	CSARAETDGSYGYTF	TGCAGTGCTAGAGCTGAAACCGACGGGTCATATGGCTACACCTTC
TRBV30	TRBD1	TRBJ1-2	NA	CAWSYRQGVYGYTF	TGTGCCTGGAGTTACAGACAGGGAGTCTATGGCTACACCTTC
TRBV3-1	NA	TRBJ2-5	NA	CASSPSNQETQYF	TGTGCCAGCAGCCCGTCCAACCAAGAGACCCAGTACTTC
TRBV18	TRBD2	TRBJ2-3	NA	CASSPGGTSADTQYF	TGTGCCAGCTCACCGGGAGGGACCTCCGCAGATACGCAGTATTTT
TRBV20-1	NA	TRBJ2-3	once	CSASPEGTDTQYF	TGCAGTGCTAGTCCGGAAGGCACAGATACGCAGTATTTT
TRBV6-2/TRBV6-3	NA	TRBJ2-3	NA	CASGAGHGLGTDTQYF	TGTGCCAGCGGCGCAGGCCACGGACTCGGCACAGATACGCAGTATTTT
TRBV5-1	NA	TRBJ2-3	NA	CASSLWLTDTQYF	TGCGCCAGCAGCTTGTGGCTCACAGATACGCAGTATTTT
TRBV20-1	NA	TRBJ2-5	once	CSARGRGSQETQYF	TGCAGTGCTAGGGGCCGGGGCAGCCAAGAGACCCAGTACTTC
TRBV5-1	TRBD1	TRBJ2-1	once	CASSRTGQGIFGFF	TGCGCCAGCAGCAGAACTGGACAGGGAATATTCGGGTTCTTC
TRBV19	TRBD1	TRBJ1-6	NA	CASQRTGQGAFRYSPLHF	TGTGCCAGCCAAAGGACGGGACAGGGAGCTTTTCGGTATTCACCCCTCCACTTT
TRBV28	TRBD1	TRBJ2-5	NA	CASSSRGLGETQYF	TGTGCCAGCAGTTCCAGGGGGCTGGGGGAGACCCAGTACTTC
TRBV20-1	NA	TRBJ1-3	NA	CSAPQGGGNTIYF	TGCAGTGCTCCCCAGGGCGGCGGAAACACCATATATTTT
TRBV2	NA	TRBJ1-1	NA	CASSESRLNTEAFF	TGTGCCAGCAGTGAAAGCCGTCTGAACACTGAAGCTTTCTTT
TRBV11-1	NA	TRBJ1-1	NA	CASSITPGRSEAFF	TGTGCCAGCAGCATTACACCAGGGCGCTCTGAAGCTTTCTTT
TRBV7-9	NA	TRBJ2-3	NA	CASSLDRTQYF	TGTGCCAGCAGCTTAGATAGAACGCAGTATTTT
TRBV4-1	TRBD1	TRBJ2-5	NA	CASRPDRVAQGTQYF	TGCGCCAGCAGGCCCGACAGGGTCGCCCAAGGAACCCAGTACTTC
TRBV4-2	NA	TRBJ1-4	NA	CASSQDPGPLNEKLFF	TGTGCCAGCAGCCAAGATCCGGGGCCCCTTAATGAAAAACTGTTTTTT
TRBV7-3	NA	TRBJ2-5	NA	CASSLGHMDSGETQYF	TGTGCCAGCAGCTTAGGCCACATGGACTCGGGGGAGACCCAGTACTTC
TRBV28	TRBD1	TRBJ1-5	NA	CASRADRGGNQPQHF	TGTGCCAGCAGAGCCGACAGGGGTGGCAATCAGCCCCAGCATTTT
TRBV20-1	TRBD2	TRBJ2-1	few	CSASWGSRGGEQFF	TGCAGTGCTAGTTGGGGGTCTCGCGGGGGGGAGCAGTTCTTC
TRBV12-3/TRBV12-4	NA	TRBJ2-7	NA	CASSRSGWSYEQYF	TGTGCCAGCAGTCGATCTGGATGGTCCTACGAGCAGTACTTC